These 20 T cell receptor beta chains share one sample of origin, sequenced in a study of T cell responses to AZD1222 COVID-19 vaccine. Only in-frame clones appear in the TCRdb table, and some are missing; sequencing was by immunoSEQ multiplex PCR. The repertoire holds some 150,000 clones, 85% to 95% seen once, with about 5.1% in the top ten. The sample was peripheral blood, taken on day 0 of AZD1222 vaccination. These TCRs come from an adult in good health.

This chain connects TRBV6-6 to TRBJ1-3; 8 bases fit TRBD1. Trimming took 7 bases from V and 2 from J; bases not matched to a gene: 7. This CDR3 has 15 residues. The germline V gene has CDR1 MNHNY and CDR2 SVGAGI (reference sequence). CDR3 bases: TGTGCCAGCACCCGGACAGGGACGGCTGGAAACACCATATATTTT. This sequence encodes CASTRTGTAGNTIYF.

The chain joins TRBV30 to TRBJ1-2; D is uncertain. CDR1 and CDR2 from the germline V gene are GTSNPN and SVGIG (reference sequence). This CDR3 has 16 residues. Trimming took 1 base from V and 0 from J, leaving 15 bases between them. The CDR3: CAWSAAWPKANYGYTF. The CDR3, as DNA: TGTGCCTGGAGTGCTGCTTGGCCGAAAGCTAACTATGGCTACACCTTC.

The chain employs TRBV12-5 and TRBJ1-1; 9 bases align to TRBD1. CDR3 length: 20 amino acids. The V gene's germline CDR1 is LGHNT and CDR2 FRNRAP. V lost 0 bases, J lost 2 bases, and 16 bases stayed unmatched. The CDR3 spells CASGLVRVLNRGRGNTEAFF. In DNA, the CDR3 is TGTGCTAGTGGTTTGGTACGGGTCCTTAACAGGGGGCGTGGAAACACTGAAGCTTTCTTT.

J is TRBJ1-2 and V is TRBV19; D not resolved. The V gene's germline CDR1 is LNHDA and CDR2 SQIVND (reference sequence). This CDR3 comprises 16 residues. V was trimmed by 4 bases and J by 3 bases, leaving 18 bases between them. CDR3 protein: CASSTPTARIDYGYTF. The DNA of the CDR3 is TGTGCCAGTAGTACCCCCACTGCCCGGATCGACTATGGCTACACCTTC.

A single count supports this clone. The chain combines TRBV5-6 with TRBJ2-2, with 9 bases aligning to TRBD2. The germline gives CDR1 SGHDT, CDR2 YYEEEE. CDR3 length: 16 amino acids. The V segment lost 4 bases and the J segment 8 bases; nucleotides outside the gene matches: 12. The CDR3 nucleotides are TGTGCCAGCAGCCCTAATCTAGCGGGATCCTCGGGGGAGCTGTTTTTT. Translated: CASSPNLAGSSGELFF.

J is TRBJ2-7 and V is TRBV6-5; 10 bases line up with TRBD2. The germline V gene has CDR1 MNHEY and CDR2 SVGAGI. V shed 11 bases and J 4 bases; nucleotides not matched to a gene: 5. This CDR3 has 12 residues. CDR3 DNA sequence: TGTGCCGTCAGGACTAGCGGATACGAGCAGTACTTC. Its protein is CAVRTSGYEQYF.

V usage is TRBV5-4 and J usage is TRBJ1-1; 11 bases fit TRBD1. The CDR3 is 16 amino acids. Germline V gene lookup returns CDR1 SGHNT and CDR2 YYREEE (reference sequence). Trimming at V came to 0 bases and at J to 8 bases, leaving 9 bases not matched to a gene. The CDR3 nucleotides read TGTGCCAGCAGCTTGGGCCGAGGGACAGGGGGTTCCGAAGCTTTCTTT. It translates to CASSLGRGTGGSEAFF.

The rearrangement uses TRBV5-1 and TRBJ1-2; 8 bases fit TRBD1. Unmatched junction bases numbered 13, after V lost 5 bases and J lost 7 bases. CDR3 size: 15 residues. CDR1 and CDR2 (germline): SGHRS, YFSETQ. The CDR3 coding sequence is TGCGCCAGCAGGGTATCAGGGGGCGAGGTCCGTGGCTACACCTTC. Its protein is CASRVSGGEVRGYTF.

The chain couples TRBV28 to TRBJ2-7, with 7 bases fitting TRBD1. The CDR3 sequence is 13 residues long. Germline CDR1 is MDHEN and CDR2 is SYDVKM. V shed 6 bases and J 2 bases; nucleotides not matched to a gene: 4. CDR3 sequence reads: CASSPDRAYEQYF. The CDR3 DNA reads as TGTGCCAGCAGCCCCGACAGGGCCTACGAGCAGTACTTC.

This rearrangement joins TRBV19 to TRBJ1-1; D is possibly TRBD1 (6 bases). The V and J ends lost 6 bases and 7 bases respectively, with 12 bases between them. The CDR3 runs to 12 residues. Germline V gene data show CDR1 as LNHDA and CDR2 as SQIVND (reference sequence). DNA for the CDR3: TGTGCCAGTAGGGACAGAACCCTTGAAGCTTTCTTT. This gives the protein CASRDRTLEAFF. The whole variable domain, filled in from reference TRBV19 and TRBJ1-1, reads DGGITQSPKYLFRKEGQNVTLSCEQNLNHDAMYWYRQDPGQGLRLIYYSQIVNDFQKGDIAEGYSVSREKKESFPLTVTSAQKNPTAFYLCASRDRTLEAFFGQGTRLTVV.

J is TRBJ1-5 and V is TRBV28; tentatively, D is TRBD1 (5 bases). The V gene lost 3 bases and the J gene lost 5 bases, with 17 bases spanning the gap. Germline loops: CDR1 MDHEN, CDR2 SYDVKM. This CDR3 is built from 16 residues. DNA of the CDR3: TGTGCCAGCAGTTTTACAGGTAGGATCAGTCATCAGCCCCAGCATTTT. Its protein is CASSFTGRISHQPQHF.

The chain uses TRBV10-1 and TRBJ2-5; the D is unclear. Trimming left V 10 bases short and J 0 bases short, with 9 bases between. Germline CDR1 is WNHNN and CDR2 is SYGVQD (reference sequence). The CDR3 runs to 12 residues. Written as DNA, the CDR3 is TGCGCCATCAGGCAATACCAAGAGACCCAGTACTTC. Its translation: CAIRQYQETQYF.

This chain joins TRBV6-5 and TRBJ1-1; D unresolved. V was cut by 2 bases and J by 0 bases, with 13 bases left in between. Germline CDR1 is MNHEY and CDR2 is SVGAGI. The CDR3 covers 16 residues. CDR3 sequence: CASSYRAVYMNTEAFF. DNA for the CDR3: TGTGCCAGCAGTTACCGGGCAGTATACATGAACACTGAAGCTTTCTTT.

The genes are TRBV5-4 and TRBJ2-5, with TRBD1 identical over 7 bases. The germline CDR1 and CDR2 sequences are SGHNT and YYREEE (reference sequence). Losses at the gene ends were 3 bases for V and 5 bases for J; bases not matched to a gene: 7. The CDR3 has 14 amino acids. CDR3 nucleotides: TGTGCCAGCAGCTCGATACAGGGGTTGGAGACCCAGTACTTC. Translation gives CASSSIQGLETQYF.

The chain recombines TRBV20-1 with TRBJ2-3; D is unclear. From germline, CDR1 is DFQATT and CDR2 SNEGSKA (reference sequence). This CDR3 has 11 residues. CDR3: CSAISPDTQYF. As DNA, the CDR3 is TGCAGCGCAATAAGTCCAGATACGCAGTATTTT.

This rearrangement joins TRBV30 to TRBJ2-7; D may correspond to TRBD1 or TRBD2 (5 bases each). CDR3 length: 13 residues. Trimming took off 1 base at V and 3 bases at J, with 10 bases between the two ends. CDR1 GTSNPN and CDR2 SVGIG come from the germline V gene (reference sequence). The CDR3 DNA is TGTGCCTGGAGTGGAGGGGCGGTCTACGAGCAGTACTTC. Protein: CAWSGGAVYEQYF.

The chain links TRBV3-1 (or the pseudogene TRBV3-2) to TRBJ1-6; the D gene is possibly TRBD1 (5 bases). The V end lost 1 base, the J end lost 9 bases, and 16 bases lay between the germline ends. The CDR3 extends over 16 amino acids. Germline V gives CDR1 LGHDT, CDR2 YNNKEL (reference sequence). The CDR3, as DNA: TGTGCCAGCAGCCAAGTTGGAGGACTGGGGGGTTCACCCCTCCACTTT. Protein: CASSQVGGLGGSPLHF.

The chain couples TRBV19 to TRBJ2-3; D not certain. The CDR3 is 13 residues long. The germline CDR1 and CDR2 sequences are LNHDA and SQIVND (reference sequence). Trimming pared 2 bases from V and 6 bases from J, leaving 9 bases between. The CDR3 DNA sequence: TGTGCCAGTAGTATACAGAGGTCGGATACGCAGTATTTT. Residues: CASSIQRSDTQYF.

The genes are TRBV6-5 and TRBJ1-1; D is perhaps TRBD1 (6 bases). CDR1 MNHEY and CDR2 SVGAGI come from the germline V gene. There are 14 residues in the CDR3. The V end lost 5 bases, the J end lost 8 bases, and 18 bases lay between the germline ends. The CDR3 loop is CASSKRTAGLEAFF. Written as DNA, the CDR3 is TGTGCCAGCAGTAAACGGACAGCTGGGCTAGAAGCTTTCTTT.

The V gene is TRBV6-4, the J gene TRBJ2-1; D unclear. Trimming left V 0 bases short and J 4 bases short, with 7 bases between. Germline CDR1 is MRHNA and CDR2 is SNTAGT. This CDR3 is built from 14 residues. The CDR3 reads CASSDSDGYNEQFF. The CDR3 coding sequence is TGTGCCAGCAGTGACTCTGACGGGTACAATGAGCAGTTCTTC.